This note documents a single TCR beta chain sequence. Its antigen specificity is not known. No base quality values were provided; no much bigger clone lies one nucleotide off. The sample belongs to a study of human T cells and chemical hapten exposure (TCRdb year 2021). Regarding the research as a whole: For sensitization, 2% DPC in acetone was applied to a roughly 2 cm by roughly 2 cm area of upper inner arm skin. Throughout the roughly 24-week study period, patients were also given weekly therapeutic DPC doses on the scalp. Patch testing was done on the upper back using Finn chambers containing 0.01% DPC, and results were scored after 6 days according to International Contact Dermatitis Research Group standards. The mostly female patient cohort included alopecia areata with under or over 50% scalp involvement, alopecia totalis and alopecia universalis. Libraries were combined into a pool for sequencing, and differences in TCR yield between samples came mainly from small differences in library volumes within the pool. This study followed changes in the peripheral blood TCR repertoire in vivo during primary and secondary sensitization of alopecia patients to the hapten diphenylcyclopropenone (DPC). Blood samples were taken from patients before sensitization (week 0) and at 2, 6 and about 24 weeks after DPC sensitization. For TCR sequencing, blood came from 25 to 35 alopecia patients at anywhere from one to four time points (pre-sensitization, 2, 6 and 24 weeks).

The sample's time point label, in plain terms: patch test 1, 2 weeks after DPC sensitization. Taken with the paper, the label for treatment or condition translates to: therapeutic diphenylcyclopropenone sensitization with weekly scalp DPC. At every patch-test visit, the blood draw took place before the patch test was put on. Eligible patients were aged 18 to 70, diagnosed with alopecia, deemed suitable for DPC therapy, and excluded if pregnant. Unfractionated whole blood was collected in Tempus Blood RNA tubes, and total RNA was extracted from that blood. What the work shows at the level of the full study, not this receptor alone: Patch test score was positively correlated with the number of PT1 expanded TCRs, with significance at thresholds 8, 16 and 32 but not at 4. Expanded TCRs formed significantly more large CDR3 similarity clusters than pre-sensitization or healthy control sets, consistent with antigen-driven responses. After repeated subsampling, changes were observed in the strength of the expansion versus patch-test correlation and in the threshold at which the correlation became significant. Alopecia, a presumed autoimmune disease, was present in all patients, so the immune response of the patients might differ from that of healthy individuals. DPC sensitization did not change the number of TCRs with a frequency above 1 in 1000, and there was no evidence of changes in global repertoire structure.

Receptor amplification or capture employed RACE. Data came from a NextSeq 500. During library preparation, unique molecular identifiers were attached to individual cDNA molecules so that TCRs could be counted in a quantitative, reproducible way. From each blood RNA sample, both TCR alpha and TCR beta chains were sequenced. As for the authors' bioinformatics: Samples had a median of roughly 100,000 TCRs, with a range from roughly 23,224 to 700,000. V, J and CDR3 annotation of the TCR reads was performed with the Decombinator software suite. To make PS versus PT1 abundance plots, every sample was subsampled to the same number of TCRs (28,000). Expanded TCRs were defined as absent before sensitization and observed at least eight times at the 2-week time point. In-frame beta chains were kept once TCRdb had trimmed the public reads at Q25 with fastp and called clones with MiXCR. Each CDR3 protein gets just one entry, which takes the most common genes and DNA from the rows behind it. TCRdb, rather than the study authors, made the V and J calls. This sample holds approximately 80,000 distinct CDR3 sequences; about 10% were observed only once. The ten biggest clones cover about 4.2% of the sample.

The CDR3 starts with the cysteine, ends with the phenylalanine, and has 15 residues. Just the 45-base CDR3 DNA is kept, in frame starting at base 1. V drops 1 base and J drops 4 bases, leaving 13 bases in between. As encoded in the germline V gene, CDR1 is SGHTA while CDR2 is FQGTGA. This chain is built from TRBV7-3 and TRBJ1-1; the D gene cannot be resolved reliably. The starting material was whole blood, obtained in connection with sensitization to the hapten diphenylcyclopropenone (DPC). The origin of this receptor is a woman between 50 and 59 years old with alopecia areata. Some clones in this sample may be carry-over from other donors' samples. The bases read TGTGCCAGCAGCTTAATTGGCTTTGGGAGCACTGAAGCTTTCTTT. This gives the protein CASSLIGFGSTEAFF.